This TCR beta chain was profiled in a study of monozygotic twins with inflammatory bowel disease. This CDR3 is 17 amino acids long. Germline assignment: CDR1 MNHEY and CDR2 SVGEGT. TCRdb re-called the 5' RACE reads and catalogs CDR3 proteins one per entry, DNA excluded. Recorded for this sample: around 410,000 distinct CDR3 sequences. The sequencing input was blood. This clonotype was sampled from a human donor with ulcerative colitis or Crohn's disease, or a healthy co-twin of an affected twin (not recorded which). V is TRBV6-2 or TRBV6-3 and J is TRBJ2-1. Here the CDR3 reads CASSYSKSYGDYNEQFF.